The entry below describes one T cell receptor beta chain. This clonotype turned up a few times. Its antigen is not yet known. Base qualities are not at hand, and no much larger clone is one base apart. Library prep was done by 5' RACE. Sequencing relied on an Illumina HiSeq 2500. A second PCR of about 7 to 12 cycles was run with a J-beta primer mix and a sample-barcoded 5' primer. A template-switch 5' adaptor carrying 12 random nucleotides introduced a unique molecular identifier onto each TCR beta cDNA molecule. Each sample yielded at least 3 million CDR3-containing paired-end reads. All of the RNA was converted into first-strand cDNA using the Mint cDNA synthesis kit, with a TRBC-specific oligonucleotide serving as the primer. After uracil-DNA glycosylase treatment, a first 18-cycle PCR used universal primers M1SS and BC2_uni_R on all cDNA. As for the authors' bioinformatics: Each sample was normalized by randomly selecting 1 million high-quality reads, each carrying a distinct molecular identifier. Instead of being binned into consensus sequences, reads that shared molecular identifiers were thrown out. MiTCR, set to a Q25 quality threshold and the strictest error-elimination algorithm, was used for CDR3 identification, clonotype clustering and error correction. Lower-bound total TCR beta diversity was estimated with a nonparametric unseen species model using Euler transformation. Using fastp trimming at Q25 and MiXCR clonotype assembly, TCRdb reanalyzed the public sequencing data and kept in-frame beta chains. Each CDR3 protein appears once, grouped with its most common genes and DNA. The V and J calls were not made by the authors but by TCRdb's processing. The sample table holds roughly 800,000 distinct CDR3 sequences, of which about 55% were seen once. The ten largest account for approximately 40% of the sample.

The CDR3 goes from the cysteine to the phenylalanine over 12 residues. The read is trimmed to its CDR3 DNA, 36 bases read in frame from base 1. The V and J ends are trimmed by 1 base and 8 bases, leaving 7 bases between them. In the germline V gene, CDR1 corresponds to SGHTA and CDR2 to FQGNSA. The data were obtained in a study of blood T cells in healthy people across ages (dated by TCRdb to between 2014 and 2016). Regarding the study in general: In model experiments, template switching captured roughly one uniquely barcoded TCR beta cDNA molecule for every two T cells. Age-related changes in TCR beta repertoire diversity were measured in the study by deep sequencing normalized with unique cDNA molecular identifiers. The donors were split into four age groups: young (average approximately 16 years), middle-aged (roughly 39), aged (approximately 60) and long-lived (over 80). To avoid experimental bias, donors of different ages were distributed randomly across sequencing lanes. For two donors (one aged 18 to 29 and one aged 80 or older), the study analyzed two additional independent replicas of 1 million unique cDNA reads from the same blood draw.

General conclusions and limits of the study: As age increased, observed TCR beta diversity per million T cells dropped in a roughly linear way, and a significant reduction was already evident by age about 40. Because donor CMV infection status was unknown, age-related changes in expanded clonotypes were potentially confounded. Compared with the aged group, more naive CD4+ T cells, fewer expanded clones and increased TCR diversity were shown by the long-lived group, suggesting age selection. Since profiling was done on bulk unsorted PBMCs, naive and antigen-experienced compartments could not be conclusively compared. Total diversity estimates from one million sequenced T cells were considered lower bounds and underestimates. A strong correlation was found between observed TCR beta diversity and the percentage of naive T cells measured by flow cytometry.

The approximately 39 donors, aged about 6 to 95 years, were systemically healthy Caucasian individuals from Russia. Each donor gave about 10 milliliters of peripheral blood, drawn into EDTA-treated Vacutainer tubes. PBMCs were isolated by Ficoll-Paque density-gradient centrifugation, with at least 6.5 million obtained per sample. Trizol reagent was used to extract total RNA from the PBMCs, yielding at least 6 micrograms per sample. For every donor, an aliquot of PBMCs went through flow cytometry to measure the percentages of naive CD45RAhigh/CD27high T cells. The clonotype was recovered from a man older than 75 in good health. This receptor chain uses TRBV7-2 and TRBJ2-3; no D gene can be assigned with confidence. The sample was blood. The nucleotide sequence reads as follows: TGTGCCAGCAGCTTAGAAGTTAGTACGCAGTATTTT. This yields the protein CASSLEVSTQYF.